These 30 T cell receptor beta chains share one sample of origin, sequenced in a study of shared T cell receptors in the human thymus. Produced via immunoSEQ multiplex PCR; TCRdb's table is partial and in-frame only. The data contain hundreds of thousands of clones, around 87% of them singletons. The sample was also reused in another study, on human thymus T cells.

Sequencing input: thymocytes. The receptors come from a boy less than two years old with a congenital heart defect.

This chain joins TRBV5-6 and TRBJ1-1; no definite D call. Looked up from germline, CDR1 is SGHDT and CDR2 is YYEEEE. The V end lost 4 bases, the J end lost 1 base, and 17 bases lay between the germline ends. The CDR3 consists of 16 residues. CDR3 nucleotide sequence: TGTGCCAGCAGCATTGCGGTAAAGAATGAGAACACTGAAGCTTTCTTT. This gives the protein CASSIAVKNENTEAFF.

This clone came up a few times. The gene calls are TRBV5-6 and TRBJ2-7; 11 bases map to TRBD1. There are 15 residues in the CDR3. Germline CDR1 and CDR2: SGHDT and YYEEEE. The trim removed 4 bases at V and 3 bases at J, leaving 6 bases unmatched. CDR3 sequence (DNA): TGTGCCAGCAGCCTCGGACAGGGGGCGAACTACGAGCAGTACTTC. Protein product: CASSLGQGANYEQYF.

This clone showed up just a few times. This chain joins TRBV4-3 and TRBJ1-2; TRBD1 agrees at 8 bases. The germline CDR1 and CDR2 sequences are LGHNA and YSLEER. CDR3 length equals 18 residues. Trimming at V came to 1 base and at J to 4 bases, leaving 14 bases not matched to a gene. The CDR3, as DNA: TGCGCCAGCAGCCAAGCTCGCTGGGGGCAGGGGGCGACCTATGGCTACACCTTC. This sequence encodes CASSQARWGQGATYGYTF.

The rearrangement uses TRBV5-5 and TRBJ2-5; D might be TRBD2 (5 bases). The CDR3 has 13 residues. Germline V CDR1 and CDR2: SGHKS, YYEKEE (reference sequence). V was cut by 2 bases and J by 7 bases, with 12 bases left in between. CDR3 in amino acids: CASSFKDGLTQYF. The CDR3 DNA sequence: TGTGCCAGCAGCTTTAAAGATGGACTGACCCAGTACTTC.

This sequence joins TRBV9 and TRBJ2-7, with D tentatively TRBD1 (6 bases). Germline values: CDR1 SGDLS, CDR2 YYNGEE. V was pared by 4 bases and J by 0 bases, with 14 bases between. The CDR3 contains 15 residues. CDR3 region: CASSPGSRGSYEQYF. In DNA, the CDR3 is TGTGCCAGCAGCCCTGGGTCCAGGGGCTCCTACGAGCAGTACTTC.

The V call is TRBV27, the J call TRBJ2-1; the match to TRBD2 covers 16 bases. With V trimmed by 8 bases and J by 3 bases, 10 bases remained unmatched. Germline CDR1 reads MNHEY; CDR2 reads SMNVEV (reference sequence). The CDR3 is made up of 18 amino acids. The CDR3 is CASASGTSGRVGYNEQFF. In DNA, the CDR3 is TGTGCCAGCGCCTCCGGGACTAGCGGGAGGGTTGGCTACAATGAGCAGTTCTTC.

CDR3 sequence (DNA): TGTGCCAGCAGTCGCCGGGACAGGGAAGATTCACCCCTCCACTTT. This encodes CASSRRDREDSPLHF. The chain joins TRBV6-5 to TRBJ1-6; TRBD1 aligns across 9 bases. V lost 5 bases, J lost 8 bases, and 7 bases stayed unmatched. The CDR3 sequence is 15 residues long. In germline, CDR1 is MNHEY, CDR2 SVGAGI.

The count of this clone is one. The CDR3 sequence: CASRRRQGGTEAFF. CDR3 coding DNA: TGTGCCAGCCGCCGCCGACAGGGAGGTACTGAAGCTTTCTTT. The chain links TRBV2 to TRBJ1-1, with TRBD1 matching over 7 bases. The CDR3 loop spans 14 amino acids. CDR1 SNHLY and CDR2 FYNNEI come from the germline V gene. Germline trimming cut 8 bases from V and 5 bases from J; bases unmatched to any gene: 11.

The chain combines TRBV27 with TRBJ1-1; TRBD1 matches 9 bases. The CDR3 runs 17 residues. Germline CDR1 reads MNHEY; CDR2 reads SMNVEV (reference sequence). V dropped 2 bases and J dropped 6; count of bases not matched to a gene: 13. CDR3 sequence reads: CASSLRGTGRGNAEAFF. The CDR3 bases are TGTGCCAGCAGTTTACGGGGGACAGGGAGAGGGAATGCTGAAGCTTTCTTT.

This chain uses TRBV4-1 with TRBJ2-5, with 13 bases that match TRBD2. This CDR3 is built from 18 residues. Germline V gene data show CDR1 as MGHRA and CDR2 as YSYEKL. V trimming: 2 bases; J trimming: 5 bases; junction bases outside the gene matches: 11. The CDR3 nucleotides read TGCGCCAGCAGCCAACCGGGGACTAGCGGGACATCGTATGAGACCCAGTACTTC. Its protein product is CASSQPGTSGTSYETQYF.

J is TRBJ2-2 and V is TRBV14; 8 bases are shared with TRBD2. CDR3 length: 16 residues. V lost 5 bases, J lost 2 bases, and 7 bases stayed unmatched. CDR1 and CDR2 from the germline V gene are SGHDN and FVKESK. The CDR3 bases are TGTGCCAGCAGCGACCGGACTAGCCCTAACACCGGGGAGCTGTTTTTT. Residues: CASSDRTSPNTGELFF. The entire variable domain, with the rest obtained from reference TRBV14 and TRBJ2-2, is as follows: EAGVTQFPSHSVIEKGQTVTLRCDPISGHDNLYWYRRVMGKEIKFLLHFVKESKQDESGMPNNRFLAERTGGTYSTLKVQPAELEDSGVYFCASSDRTSPNTGELFFGEGSRLTVL.

The gene calls are TRBV12-5 and TRBJ2-7; 9 nucleotides align to TRBD1. Germline values: CDR1 LGHNT, CDR2 FRNRAP. Unmatched junction bases numbered 20, after V lost 3 bases and J lost 2 bases. CDR3 length: 20 amino acids. The CDR3 here is CASGLRALSGTGNDTYEQYF. The CDR3 DNA is TGTGCTAGTGGTTTACGGGCCCTATCCGGGACAGGGAATGATACCTACGAGCAGTACTTC.

This chain uses TRBV29-1 with TRBJ2-7; 9 positions agree with TRBD1. The length of the CDR3 is 13 residues. The germline CDR1 and CDR2 sequences are SQVTM and ANQGSEA. V was clipped by 6 bases and J by 5 bases; unmatched bases: 8. Here the CDR3 DNA reads TGCAGCGTGGTAAGACAGGGGGGCGACGAGCAGTACTTC. This encodes CSVVRQGGDEQYF.

This clone showed up just once. The rearrangement links TRBV27 to TRBJ1-5; 9 bases are shared with TRBD1. J gave up 6 bases and V 5 bases, and 8 bases lay outside the gene matches. Germline V gene sequence: CDR1 MNHEY, CDR2 SMNVEV (reference sequence). The CDR3 totals 15 residues. CDR3 loop: CASSPSGTGCQPQHF. CDR3 sequence (DNA): TGTGCCAGCAGTCCCTCCGGGACAGGGTGTCAGCCCCAGCATTTT.

The rearrangement joins TRBV4-2 to TRBJ2-1; perhaps TRBD2 as D (5 bases). The ends were cut back, 3 bases at V and 10 bases at J, with 13 bases in the middle. CDR1 and CDR2 (germline): LGHNA, YNFKEQ. This CDR3 has 13 residues. CDR3 amino acids: CASSHRGRGEQFF. The CDR3 region has the DNA TGTGCCAGCAGCCACCGGGGTCGAGGGGAGCAGTTCTTC.

This clone was seen only once. The genes are TRBV6-6 and TRBJ2-7, with TRBD1 identical over 11 bases. V gave up 2 bases and J gave up 2 bases; unmatched junction bases: 5. Germline V gene data show CDR1 as MNHNY and CDR2 as SVGAGI (reference sequence). This CDR3 spans 16 amino acids. Written as DNA, the CDR3 is TGTGCCAGCAGTTACCCGGGACAGGGGGTCCCCTACGAGCAGTACTTC. Protein: CASSYPGQGVPYEQYF.

This chain links TRBV6-6 with TRBJ2-2; 7 positions match TRBD2. This CDR3 comprises 14 residues. The trim removed 2 bases at V and 7 bases at J, leaving 4 bases unmatched. Germline V CDR1 and CDR2: MNHNY, SVGAGI (reference sequence). CDR3 sequence: CASSYSGVVGELFF. The CDR3 DNA reads TGTGCCAGCAGTTACAGCGGGGTTGTCGGGGAGCTGTTTTTT.

This rearrangement joins TRBV14 to TRBJ1-1; D possibly corresponds to TRBD1 (6 bases). There are 17 residues in the CDR3. From germline, CDR1 is SGHDN and CDR2 FVKESK. Trimming stripped 4 bases from V and 0 bases from J, with 18 bases between. CDR3 amino acids: CASSPHPRGGMNTEAFF. The CDR3 DNA is TGTGCCAGCAGCCCGCACCCACGCGGGGGCATGAACACTGAAGCTTTCTTT.

The chain is built from TRBV10-2 and TRBJ2-7; tentative D call: TRBD1 (5 bases). Between the trimmed V and J ends, which lost 2 bases and 2 bases, there was a span of 22 bases. The CDR3 loop spans 18 amino acids. Germline V lookup: CDR1 WSHSY, CDR2 SAAADI. The CDR3 protein is CASSEPSSWQGPTYEQYF. In nucleotides, the CDR3 is TGCGCCAGCAGTGAGCCCTCCAGCTGGCAGGGCCCAACCTACGAGCAGTACTTC.

In its sample, this clone was seen a few times. V usage is TRBV4-3 and J usage is TRBJ2-7; 7 bases map to TRBD2. Trimming removed 1 base from V and 1 base from J; junction bases left unmatched: 7. This CDR3 spans 16 amino acids. Per the germline V gene, CDR1 is LGHNA and CDR2 is YSLEER. This CDR3 is CASSQAWGGGSYEQYF. CDR3 coding DNA: TGCGCCAGCAGCCAAGCCTGGGGGGGAGGTTCCTACGAGCAGTACTTC.

The gene calls are TRBV25-1 and TRBJ1-2; 7 bases agree with TRBD1. Germline V gene lookup returns CDR1 MGHDK and CDR2 SYGVNS. The CDR3 spans 14 residues. The V and J ends lost 5 bases and 0 bases, in that order; junction bases with no gene match: 3. The CDR3 is CASSNQGANYGYTF. As DNA, the CDR3 is TGTGCCAGCAGTAACCAGGGGGCTAACTATGGCTACACCTTC.

This chain uses TRBV6-5 with TRBJ1-3; perhaps TRBD1 as D (6 bases). The CDR3 is made up of 14 amino acids. In germline, CDR1 is MNHEY, CDR2 SVGAGI. Deletions cut 6 bases from V and 4 bases from J, with 13 bases between. CDR3 sequence: CASSLFQGGNTIYF. For the CDR3, the DNA is TGTGCCAGCAGCCTTTTTCAGGGGGGAAACACCATATATTTT.

The chain has TRBV14 and TRBJ1-1; D possibly corresponds to TRBD1 (5 bases). V lost 0 bases and J 6 bases, leaving 14 bases between the germline ends. CDR1 and CDR2 from the germline V gene are SGHDN and FVKESK. The CDR3 is 15 residues long. In DNA, the CDR3 is TGTGCCAGCAGCCAAGAGGGCAGGGTACGGGCTGAAGCTTTCTTT. Protein: CASSQEGRVRAEAFF. The full variable domain, in which reference TRBV14 and TRBJ1-1 provide the parts outside the CDR3, is EAGVTQFPSHSVIEKGQTVTLRCDPISGHDNLYWYRRVMGKEIKFLLHFVKESKQDESGMPNNRFLAERTGGTYSTLKVQPAELEDSGVYFCASSQEGRVRAEAFFGQGTRLTVV.

This sequence joins TRBV6-5 and TRBJ2-7, with D possibly TRBD1 on 6 matching bases. The CDR3 is made up of 14 amino acids. Germline CDR1 reads MNHEY; CDR2 reads SVGAGI. The V and J ends lost 4 bases and 4 bases respectively, with 14 bases between them. The CDR3 sequence: CASSSSGTIYEQYF. The CDR3 DNA is TGTGCCAGCAGTTCCTCCGGGACAATATACGAGCAGTACTTC.

This clone was observed a single time. The chain uses TRBV6-5 and TRBJ1-1; 7 bases are shared with TRBD1. With V trimmed by 6 bases and J by 4 bases, 8 bases remained unmatched. This CDR3 comprises 14 residues. Looked up from germline, CDR1 is MNHEY and CDR2 is SVGAGI. CDR3 DNA: TGTGCCAGCAGCCCGAGGGGGCCTGGCACTGAAGCTTTCTTT. Translation gives CASSPRGPGTEAFF.

The chain carries TRBV6-1 and TRBJ1-1; D is unclear. There are 15 residues in the CDR3. Trimming pared 7 bases from V and 1 base from J, leaving 16 bases between. The germline CDR1 and CDR2 sequences are MNHNS and SASEGT. The CDR3 DNA reads TGTGCCAGCACATCGGGAGTGGGTCGGAACACTGAAGCTTTCTTT. Residues: CASTSGVGRNTEAFF.

This rearrangement joins TRBV2 to TRBJ1-5; possible D gene TRBD1, 5 bases. The germline CDR1 and CDR2 sequences are SNHLY and FYNNEI. The V end lost 3 bases, the J end lost 0 bases, and 12 bases lay between the germline ends. The CDR3 covers 16 residues. This chain's CDR3 is CASSDTTAYSNQPQHF. As DNA, the CDR3 is TGTGCCAGCAGTGATACGACAGCTTATAGCAATCAGCCCCAGCATTTT. The whole variable domain, remainder taken from reference TRBV2 and TRBJ1-5, is EPEVTQTPSHQVTQMGQEVILRCVPISNHLYFYWYRQILGQKVEFLVSFYNNEISEKSEIFDDQFSVERPDGSNFTLKIRSTKLEDSAMYFCASSDTTAYSNQPQHFGDGTRLSIL.

The chain recombines TRBV7-6 with TRBJ2-3, with 13 bases identical to TRBD2. CDR3 length equals 16 residues. Germline values: CDR1 SGHVS, CDR2 FNYEAQ. After removal of 5 bases from V and 3 bases from J, the junction contained 5 bases not matched to a gene. The CDR3 loop is CASSMTSGRLTDTQYF. CDR3 DNA: TGTGCCAGCAGCATGACTAGCGGGAGGTTGACAGATACGCAGTATTTT.

As to this clone: The sample has other DNA sequences that encode this CDR3 too. The V and J genes are TRBV6-5 and TRBJ1-6, with TRBD1 identical over 9 bases. Trimming removed 2 bases from V and 6 bases from J; junction bases left unmatched: 2. The CDR3 loop spans 15 amino acids. CDR1 and CDR2 (germline): MNHEY, SVGAGI. For the CDR3, the DNA is TGTGCCAGCAGTTACCAGGGACAGGGTAATTCACCCCTCCACTTT. Its protein product is CASSYQGQGNSPLHF.

This clone was observed once. J is TRBJ2-4 and V is TRBV27; weak D call: TRBD1 (6 bases). Deletions cut 5 bases from V and 9 bases from J, with 14 bases between. Germline CDR1 MNHEY, CDR2 SMNVEV (reference sequence). The CDR3 is made up of 13 amino acids. The CDR3 DNA reads TGTGCCAGCAGTACCACAGGGCATACCATTCAGTACTTC. Translating it yields CASSTTGHTIQYF.